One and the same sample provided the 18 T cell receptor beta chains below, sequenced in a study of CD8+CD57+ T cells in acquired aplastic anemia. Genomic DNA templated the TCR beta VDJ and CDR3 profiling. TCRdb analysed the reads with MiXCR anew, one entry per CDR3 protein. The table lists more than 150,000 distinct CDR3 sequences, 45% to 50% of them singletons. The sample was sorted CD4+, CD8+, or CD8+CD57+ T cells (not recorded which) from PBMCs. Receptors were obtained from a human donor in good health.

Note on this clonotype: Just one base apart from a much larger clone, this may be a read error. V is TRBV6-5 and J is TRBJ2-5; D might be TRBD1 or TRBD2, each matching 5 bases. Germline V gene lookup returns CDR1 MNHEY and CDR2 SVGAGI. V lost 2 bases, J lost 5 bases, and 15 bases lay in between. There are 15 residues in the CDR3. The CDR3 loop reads CASSYDQGGWETQYF. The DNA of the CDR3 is TGTGCCAGCAGTTACGATCAGGGCGGGTGGGAGACCCAGTACTTC.

The CDR3 nucleotides are TGTGCCAGCATCACAGGACAGGATGGGCACACTGAAGCTTTCTTT. Translation gives CASITGQDGHTEAFF. The chain links TRBV7-9 to TRBJ1-1, with 7 bases aligning to TRBD1. Looked up from germline, CDR1 is SEHNR and CDR2 is FQNEAQ (reference sequence). V dropped 7 bases and J dropped 3; count of bases not matched to a gene: 11. This CDR3 region has 15 residues.

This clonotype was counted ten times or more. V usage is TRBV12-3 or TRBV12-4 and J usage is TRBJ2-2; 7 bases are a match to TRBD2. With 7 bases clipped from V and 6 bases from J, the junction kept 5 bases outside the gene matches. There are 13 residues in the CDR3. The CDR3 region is CASTGGFAGELFF. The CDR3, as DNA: TGTGCCAGCACGGGGGGTTTCGCCGGGGAGCTGTTTTTT.

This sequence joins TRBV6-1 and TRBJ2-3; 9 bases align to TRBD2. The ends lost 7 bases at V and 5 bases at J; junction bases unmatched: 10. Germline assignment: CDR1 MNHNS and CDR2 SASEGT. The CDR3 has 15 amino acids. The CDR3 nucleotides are TGTGCCAGCACCGAGTGGGCTAGCGGGAAAGATACGCAGTATTTT. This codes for CASTEWASGKDTQYF.

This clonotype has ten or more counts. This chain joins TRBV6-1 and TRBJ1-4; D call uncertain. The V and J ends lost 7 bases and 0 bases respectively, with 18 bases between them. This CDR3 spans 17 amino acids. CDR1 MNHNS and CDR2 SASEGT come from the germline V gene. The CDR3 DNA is TGTGCCAGCACGTCGGGGAACCTCGGCTCAACTAATGAAAAACTGTTTTTT. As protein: CASTSGNLGSTNEKLFF.

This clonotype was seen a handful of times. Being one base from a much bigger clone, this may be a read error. CDR3 DNA sequence: TGTGCCAGCAGCTCTCCGGGACTAGTGACGAACACCGGGGAGCTGTTTTTT. It specifies CASSSPGLVTNTGELFF. The chain recombines TRBV11-1 with TRBJ2-2, with 8 bases lining up with TRBD2. The germline V gene encodes CDR1 SGHAT and CDR2 FQDESV (reference sequence). The V gene end was trimmed by 4 bases and the J gene end by 0 bases; junction bases not matched to a gene: 7. The CDR3 spans 17 residues.

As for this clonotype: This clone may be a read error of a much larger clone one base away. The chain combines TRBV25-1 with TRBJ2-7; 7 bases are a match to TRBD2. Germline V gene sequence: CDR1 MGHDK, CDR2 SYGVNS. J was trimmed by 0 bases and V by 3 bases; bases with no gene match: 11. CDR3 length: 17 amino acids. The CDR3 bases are TGTGCCAGCAGTGACTCGACAAGCGGGACCATCTCCTACGAGCAGTACTTC. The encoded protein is CASSDSTSGTISYEQYF.

CDR3 nucleotides: TGTGCCAGCAGTTCGGTCAGTAGCTCCTACGAGCAGTACTTC. The encoded protein is CASSSVSSSYEQYF. The chain is built from TRBV12-3 or TRBV12-4 and TRBJ2-7; D remains ambiguous. The length of the CDR3 is 14 residues. The V and J ends lost 4 bases and 0 bases respectively, with 10 bases between them.

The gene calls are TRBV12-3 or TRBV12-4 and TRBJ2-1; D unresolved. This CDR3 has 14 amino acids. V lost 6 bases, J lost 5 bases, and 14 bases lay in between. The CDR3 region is CASSLGVQNNEQFF. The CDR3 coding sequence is TGTGCCAGCAGCCTCGGAGTCCAAAACAATGAGCAGTTCTTC.

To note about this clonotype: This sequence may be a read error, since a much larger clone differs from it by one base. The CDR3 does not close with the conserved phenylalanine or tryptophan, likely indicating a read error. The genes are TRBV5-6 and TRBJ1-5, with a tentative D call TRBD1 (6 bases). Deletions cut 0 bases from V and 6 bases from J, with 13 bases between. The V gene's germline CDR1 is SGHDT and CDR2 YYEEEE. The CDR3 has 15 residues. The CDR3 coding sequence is TGTGCCAGCAGCTTGGGCAGGGGTTGGCTTCAGCCCCAGCATCTT. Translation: CASSLGRGWLQPQHL.

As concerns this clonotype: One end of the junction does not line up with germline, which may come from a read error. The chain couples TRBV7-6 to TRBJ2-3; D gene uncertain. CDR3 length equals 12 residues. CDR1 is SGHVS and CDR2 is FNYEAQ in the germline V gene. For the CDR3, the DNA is TGTGCCAGCCGCTTTTGGACAGATACGCAGTATTTT. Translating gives CASRFWTDTQYF.

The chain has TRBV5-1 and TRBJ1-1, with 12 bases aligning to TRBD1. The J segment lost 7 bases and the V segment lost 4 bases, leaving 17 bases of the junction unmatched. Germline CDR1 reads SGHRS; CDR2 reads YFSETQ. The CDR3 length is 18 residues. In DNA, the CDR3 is TGCGCCAGCAGCCTGAACCCCGGGACAGGGGGCAAAGGGGTTGAAGCTTTCTTT. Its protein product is CASSLNPGTGGKGVEAFF.

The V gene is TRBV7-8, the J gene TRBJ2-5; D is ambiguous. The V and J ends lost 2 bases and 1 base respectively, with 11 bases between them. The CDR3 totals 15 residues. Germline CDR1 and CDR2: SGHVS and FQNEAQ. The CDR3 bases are TGTGCCAGCAGCTTACGGGCTGGGCTCCAAGAGACCCAGTACTTC. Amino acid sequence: CASSLRAGLQETQYF.

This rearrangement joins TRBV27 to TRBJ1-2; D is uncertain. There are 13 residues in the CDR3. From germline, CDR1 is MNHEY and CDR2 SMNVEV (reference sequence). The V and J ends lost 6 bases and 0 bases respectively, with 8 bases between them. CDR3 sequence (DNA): TGTGCCAGCAGCGAAAGAGCTAACTATGGCTACACCTTC. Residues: CASSERANYGYTF.

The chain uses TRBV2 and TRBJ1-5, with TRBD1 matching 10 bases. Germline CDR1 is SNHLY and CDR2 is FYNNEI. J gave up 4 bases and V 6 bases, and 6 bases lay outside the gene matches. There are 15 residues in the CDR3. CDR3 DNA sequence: TGTGCCAGCAGGTTGGACAGGGGGGGGAATCAGCCCCAGCATTTT. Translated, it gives CASRLDRGGNQPQHF.

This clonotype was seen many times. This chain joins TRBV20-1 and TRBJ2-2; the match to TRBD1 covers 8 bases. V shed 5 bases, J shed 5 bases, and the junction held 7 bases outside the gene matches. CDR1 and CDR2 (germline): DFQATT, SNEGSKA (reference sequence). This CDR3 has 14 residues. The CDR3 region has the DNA TGCAGTGCTCCTCGACAGGGGAGGACCGGGGAGCTGTTTTTT. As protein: CSAPRQGRTGELFF.

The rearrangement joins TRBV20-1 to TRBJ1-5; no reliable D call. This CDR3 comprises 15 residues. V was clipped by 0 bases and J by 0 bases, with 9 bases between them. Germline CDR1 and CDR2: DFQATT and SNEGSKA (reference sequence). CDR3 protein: CSARDQGYSNQPQHF. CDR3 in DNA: TGCAGTGCTAGAGATCAAGGGTATAGCAATCAGCCCCAGCATTTT.

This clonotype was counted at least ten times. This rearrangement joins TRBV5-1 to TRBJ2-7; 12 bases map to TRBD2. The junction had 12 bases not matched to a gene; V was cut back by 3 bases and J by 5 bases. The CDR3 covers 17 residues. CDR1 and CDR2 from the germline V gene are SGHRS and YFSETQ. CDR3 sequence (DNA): TGCGCCAGCAGCTCGGGGGGAAAACTAGCGGGAGGAGACGAGCAGTACTTC. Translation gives CASSSGGKLAGGDEQYF.